This T cell receptor beta chain was identified in a study of blood T cell repertoires in COVID-19. Turning to the study itself: The study drew acute and convalescent COVID-19 samples from the United States, Italy and Spain. PBMCs, B-cell-depleted T cells, or T cells provided the cDNA or gDNA that made up the material.

The CDR3 contains 15 residues. V lost 2 bases and J lost 4, with 14 bases in between. Germline V gene sequence: CDR1 MNHEY, CDR2 SVGAGI. Per the study methods: Amplification from reference gene primers served as the basis for estimated nucleated cell counts. Using immunoSEQ multiplex PCR, the repertoire was profiled, and TCRdb retains in-frame clones only, with some absent. That table supplies the V and J calls and clone size; D and trimming were determined from the DNA. The data hold roughly 63,000 clones, with about 80% observed a single time. The sample taken for sequencing was peripheral blood. This chain uses TRBV6-5 with TRBJ1-2; perhaps TRBD1 as D (6 bases). The receptor was isolated from a human donor in a cohort sampled during active COVID-19. CDR3 bases: TGTGCCAGCAGTTACGGGCAGGGGCGGTCCTATGGCTACACCTTC. Protein: CASSYGQGRSYGYTF.